A single sample gave rise to the 21 T cell receptor beta chains below, sequenced in a study of shared clonotypes between healthy human individuals. Using immunoSEQ multiplex PCR, the repertoire was profiled, and TCRdb retains in-frame clones only, with some absent. The profile covers roughly 680,000 clones, with 72% appearing a single time and around 1.7% taken by the ten largest. Sequenced sample: memory CD4+ T cells sorted from blood. Subset indicated: CD45RA-negative fraction. These receptors were collected from a woman in her twenties or thirties in good health.

The chain uses TRBV6-5 and TRBJ2-5, with D possibly TRBD1 on 6 matching bases. Germline CDR1 is MNHEY and CDR2 is SVGAGI. Trimming pared 6 bases from V and 7 bases from J, leaving 12 bases between. The CDR3 extends over 12 amino acids. The CDR3 is CASRNRAGTQYF. CDR3 in DNA: TGTGCCAGCAGAAACAGGGCTGGGACCCAGTACTTC.

The gene calls are TRBV11-2 and TRBJ1-2, with a possible D match to TRBD1 (6 bases). V was pared by 2 bases and J by 4 bases, with 17 bases between. This CDR3 has 16 residues. Germline V gene lookup returns CDR1 SGHAT and CDR2 FQNNGV. CDR3 bases: TGTGCCAGCAGCTTAACCGGGGTAGGGGGACGCTATGGCTACACCTTC. This translates into CASSLTGVGGRYGYTF. Together with reference TRBV11-2 and TRBJ1-2, the CDR3 gives the full variable domain: EAGVAQSPRYKIIEKRQSVAFWCNPISGHATLYWYQQILGQGPKLLIQFQNNGVVDDSQLPKDRFSAERLKGVDSTLKIQPAKLEDSAVYLCASSLTGVGGRYGYTFGSGTRLTVV.

V is TRBV19 and J is TRBJ2-1; 8 positions match TRBD1. The CDR3 totals 14 residues. Germline-derived CDR1 and CDR2 are LNHDA and SQIVND (reference sequence). Trimming at V came to 8 bases and at J to 4 bases, leaving 7 bases not matched to a gene. The CDR3 spells CASSPRQGYNEQFF. As DNA, the CDR3 is TGTGCCAGTTCCCCTCGACAGGGGTACAATGAGCAGTTCTTC.

The rearrangement links TRBV10-3 to TRBJ2-3; 10 bases agree with TRBD2. This CDR3 spans 18 amino acids. Germline loops: CDR1 ENHRY, CDR2 SYGVKD. Losses at the gene ends were 5 bases for V and 0 bases for J; bases not matched to a gene: 11. CDR3: CAISTSGTWGASTDTQYF. CDR3 sequence (DNA): TGTGCCATCAGTACTAGCGGGACTTGGGGGGCTAGCACAGATACGCAGTATTTT.

CDR3 protein: CASSYFSRGSYNEQFF. CDR3 DNA sequence: TGTGCCAGCAGTTACTTCTCGAGGGGCTCCTACAATGAGCAGTTCTTC. This chain links TRBV6-5 with TRBJ2-1; D may match TRBD1 or TRBD2 (5 bases each). The CDR3 contains 16 residues. The ends were cut back, 1 base at V and 0 bases at J, with 10 bases in the middle. Germline loops: CDR1 MNHEY, CDR2 SVGAGI.

This clone was detected a few times. The chain links TRBV4-2 to TRBJ2-1; no definite D call. Deletions cut 2 bases from V and 0 bases from J, with 8 bases between. CDR3 length: 15 amino acids. Germline assignment: CDR1 LGHNA and CDR2 YNFKEQ. In DNA form, the CDR3 reads TGTGCCAGCAGCCAAATCGAAAGCTCCTACAATGAGCAGTTCTTC. Protein product: CASSQIESSYNEQFF.

The chain has TRBV7-6 and TRBJ2-1; 9 bases match TRBD1. The CDR3 has 14 amino acids. Germline loops: CDR1 SGHVS, CDR2 FNYEAQ. V lost 8 bases to trimming and J lost 6 bases; unmatched junction nucleotides: 8. CDR3 DNA: TGTGCCAGCGGCGGGACAGGGAGGGTCAATGAGCAGTTCTTC. Translated, it gives CASGGTGRVNEQFF.

This clone was observed a few times. The chain combines TRBV5-8 with TRBJ1-5, with TRBD1 matching 10 bases. Germline V gives CDR1 SGHTS, CDR2 YDEGEE. With 4 bases clipped from V and 1 base from J, the junction kept 14 bases outside the gene matches. The CDR3 consists of 19 residues. CDR3 in DNA: TGTGCCAGCAGCCCCCGACCGGGACAGGGGTTAAAGAGCAATCAGCCCCAGCATTTT. Translating it yields CASSPRPGQGLKSNQPQHF.

V is TRBV27 and J is TRBJ2-6; D is unresolved. Deletions cut 10 bases from V and 1 base from J, with 17 bases between. The CDR3 totals 16 residues. Looked up from germline, CDR1 is MNHEY and CDR2 is SMNVEV (reference sequence). The CDR3: CATHGRSSSGANVLTF. The DNA for the CDR3 is TGTGCCACCCACGGGCGTTCCTCATCTGGGGCCAACGTCCTGACTTTC.

This sequence joins TRBV6-1 and TRBJ2-7; TRBD2 might be the D (6 bases). Trimming stripped 6 bases from V and 0 bases from J, with 12 bases between. The CDR3 totals 14 residues. The germline V gene has CDR1 MNHNS and CDR2 SASEGT. The CDR3 region has the DNA TGTGCCAGCAGGCGGGGCGTTAGCTCCTACGAGCAGTACTTC. It codes for CASRRGVSSYEQYF.

The chain recombines TRBV4-1 with TRBJ2-5; the match to TRBD2 covers 9 bases. Germline values: CDR1 MGHRA, CDR2 YSYEKL. Unmatched junction bases numbered 0, after V lost 1 base and J lost 0 bases. The CDR3 runs 15 residues. The CDR3 reads CASSQVAGDQETQYF. For the CDR3, the DNA is TGCGCCAGCAGCCAAGTAGCGGGGGACCAAGAGACCCAGTACTTC.

This clone was detected many times. The chain joins TRBV5-4 to TRBJ2-3; 11 bases line up with TRBD2. This CDR3 comprises 18 residues. Germline assignment: CDR1 SGHNT and CDR2 YYREEE (reference sequence). Trimming took 4 bases from V and 7 from J; bases not matched to a gene: 17. The CDR3 nucleotides are TGTGCCAGCAGCGAGAGGTTGGGGGTCCGGACTAGCGGGTATACGCAGTATTTT. Encoded protein: CASSERLGVRTSGYTQYF.

The rearrangement uses TRBV7-3 and TRBJ2-5, with D hard to call. This CDR3 region has 13 residues. The V gene lost 2 bases and the J gene lost 7 bases, with 11 bases spanning the gap. The germline V gene has CDR1 SGHTA and CDR2 FQGTGA. The CDR3 region is CASSLGRWGTQYF. In DNA form, the CDR3 reads TGTGCCAGCAGCTTAGGTCGGTGGGGGACCCAGTACTTC. Full variable domain (rest looked up from reference TRBV7-3 and TRBJ2-5): GAGVSQTPSNKVTEKGKYVELRCDPISGHTALYWYRQSLGQGPEFLIYFQGTGAADDSGLPNDRFFAVRPEGSVSTLKIQRTERGDSAVYLCASSLGRWGTQYFGPGTRLLVL.

This chain uses TRBV5-5 with TRBJ1-2; 9 bases agree with TRBD1. Germline V gene sequence: CDR1 SGHKS, CDR2 YYEKEE (reference sequence). V lost 4 bases to trimming and J lost 5 bases; unmatched junction nucleotides: 6. The CDR3 length is 14 residues. CDR3 loop: CASSPGQGGYGYTF. DNA for the CDR3: TGTGCCAGCAGCCCGGGACAGGGAGGGTATGGCTACACCTTC. Together with reference TRBV5-5 and TRBJ1-2, the CDR3 gives the full variable domain: DAGVTQSPTHLIKTRGQQVTLRCSPISGHKSVSWYQQVLGQGPQFIFQYYEKEERGRGNFPDRFSARQFPNYSSELNVNALLLGDSALYLCASSPGQGGYGYTFGSGTRLTVV.

This clone was found once. The chain recombines TRBV18 with TRBJ1-4; weak D call: TRBD1 (6 bases). V was cut by 1 base and J by 7 bases, with 13 bases left in between. CDR1 and CDR2 (germline): KGHSH, LQKENI. The CDR3 loop spans 15 amino acids. CDR3 nucleotide sequence: TGTGCCAGCTCACCACAAACCCAAGGGGGTGAAAAACTGTTTTTT. Protein sequence: CASSPQTQGGEKLFF. Using reference TRBV18 and TRBJ1-4 for the parts outside the CDR3, the full variable domain is NAGVMQNPRHLVRRRGQEARLRCSPMKGHSHVYWYRQLPEEGLKFMVYLQKENIIDESGMPKERFSAEFPKEGPSILRIQQVVRGDSAAYFCASSPQTQGGEKLFFGSGTQLSVL.

The chain couples TRBV9 to TRBJ2-1; possibly TRBD1 or TRBD2 for D (6 bases each). The V and J ends lost 1 base and 6 bases respectively, with 14 bases between them. From germline, CDR1 is SGDLS and CDR2 YYNGEE. This CDR3 is built from 15 residues. The CDR3, as DNA: TGTGCCAGCAGCGTACAACCGGGGGCCATCAATGAGCAGTTCTTC. Translated, it gives CASSVQPGAINEQFF.

This rearrangement joins TRBV4-2 to TRBJ2-5, with D perhaps matching TRBD1 or TRBD2 (6 bases each). This CDR3 has 16 amino acids. Trimming took 1 base from V and 5 from J, leaving 17 bases between them. Germline loops: CDR1 LGHNA, CDR2 YNFKEQ. The CDR3 protein is CASSQGPGATRETQYF. DNA for the CDR3: TGTGCCAGCAGCCAAGGACCGGGGGCCACTCGGGAGACCCAGTACTTC.

The chain uses TRBV15 and TRBJ1-2, with D uncertain. Trimming pared 0 bases from V and 5 bases from J, leaving 10 bases between. Per germline, CDR1 LNHNV and CDR2 YYDKDF (reference sequence). CDR3 length: 14 amino acids. CDR3 DNA sequence: TGTGCCACCAGCAGAGATATCCAGTCATATGGCTACACCTTC. Protein sequence: CATSRDIQSYGYTF. The whole variable domain, filled in from reference TRBV15 and TRBJ1-2, reads DAMVIQNPRYQVTQFGKPVTLSCSQTLNHNVMYWYQQKSSQAPKLLFHYYDKDFNNEADTPDNFQSRRPNTSFCFLDIRSPGLGDTAMYLCATSRDIQSYGYTFGSGTRLTVV.

The chain joins TRBV5-1 to TRBJ1-1, with 8 bases aligning to TRBD1. CDR3 size: 15 residues. Germline V gene lookup returns CDR1 SGHRS and CDR2 YFSETQ. V lost 3 bases, J lost 4 bases, and 8 bases stayed unmatched. Written as DNA, the CDR3 is TGCGCCAGCAGCTGGGCAGGGGGCACGGGCACTGAAGCTTTCTTT. Amino acid sequence: CASSWAGGTGTEAFF.

V gene TRBV27 combines with J gene TRBJ2-2; 8 bases are shared with TRBD2. This CDR3 has 15 amino acids. Germline V lookup: CDR1 MNHEY, CDR2 SMNVEV (reference sequence). J lost 7 bases, V lost 7 bases, and 11 bases had no gene match. The CDR3 DNA sequence: TGTGCCAGCAAGATTGGGGCGGGAGGTCACGGGGAGCTGTTTTTT. Its translation: CASKIGAGGHGELFF.

This clone occurred a few times. V and J are TRBV4-1 and TRBJ1-4; unclear D gene. Germline V CDR1 and CDR2: MGHRA, YSYEKL. V lost 1 base to trimming and J lost 8 bases, with 17 bases between them. The CDR3 totals 16 residues. CDR3 sequence: CASSQVNLVTYEKLFF. The CDR3 nucleotides read TGCGCCAGCAGCCAAGTGAACCTGGTGACTTACGAAAAACTGTTTTTT.